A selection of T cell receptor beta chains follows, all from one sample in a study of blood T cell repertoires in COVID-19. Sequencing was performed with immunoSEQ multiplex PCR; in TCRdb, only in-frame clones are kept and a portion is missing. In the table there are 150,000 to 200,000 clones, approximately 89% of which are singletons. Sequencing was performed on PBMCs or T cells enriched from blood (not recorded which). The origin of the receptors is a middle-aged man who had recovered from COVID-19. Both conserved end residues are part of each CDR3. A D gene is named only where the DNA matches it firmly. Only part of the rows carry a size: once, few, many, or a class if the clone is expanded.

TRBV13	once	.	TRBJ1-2	TGTGCCAGCAGCCCCCTAACAGGGTTCAACACGGAAGAAGGCTACACCTTC	CASSPLTGFNTEEGYTF
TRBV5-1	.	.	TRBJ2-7	TGCGCCAGCAGCCCATACAGGGACTCCTACGAGCAGTACTTC	CASSPYRDSYEQYF
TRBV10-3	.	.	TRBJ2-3	TGTGCCATCAGTGCAGGGACAATGGCAGATACGCAGTATTTT	CAISAGTMADTQYF
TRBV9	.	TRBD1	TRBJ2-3	TGTGCCAGCAGCGAGAGGGGCAGGGGGAGCACAGATACGCAGTATTTT	CASSERGRGSTDTQYF
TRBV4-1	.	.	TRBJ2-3	TGCGCCAGCAGCCAAGATGTTACAGGCACAGATACGCAGTATTTT	CASSQDVTGTDTQYF
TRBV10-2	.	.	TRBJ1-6	TGCGCCAGCAGTGAGGCACGGAGTGGCCCAAATTCACCCCTCCACTTT	CASSEARSGPNSPLHF
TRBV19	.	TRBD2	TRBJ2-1	TGTGCCAGTAGACTAGCGGGAGGGTACAATGAGCAGTTCTTC	CASRLAGGYNEQFF
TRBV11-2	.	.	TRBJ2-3	TGTGCCAGCAGCTTCCTCCGCACAGATACGCAGTATTTT	CASSFLRTDTQYF
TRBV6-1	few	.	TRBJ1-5	TGTGCCAGCAGTGAATGGCTAGTCCCGACCCAGCATTTT	CASSEWLVPTQHF
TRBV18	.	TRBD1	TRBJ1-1	TGTGCCAGCTCACCCCCGGGGACAGCAAACACTGAAGCTTTCTTT	CASSPPGTANTEAFF
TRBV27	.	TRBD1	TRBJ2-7	TGTGCCAGCAGTTTTCGACAGGGTTGGTACGAGCAGTACTTC	CASSFRQGWYEQYF
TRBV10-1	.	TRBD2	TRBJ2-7	TGCGCCAGCAGTGAGTTCGGACTAGCGGGAGGTGAACAGTACTTC	CASSEFGLAGGEQYF
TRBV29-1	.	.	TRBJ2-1	TGCAGCGTCCGATCGGGGGTAGGATTTGGTTATAATGAGCAGTTCTTC	CSVRSGVGFGYNEQFF
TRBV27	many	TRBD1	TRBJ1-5	TGTGCCAGCAGGGATACGACAGGGAGAGCCAATCAGCCCCAGCATTTT	CASRDTTGRANQPQHF